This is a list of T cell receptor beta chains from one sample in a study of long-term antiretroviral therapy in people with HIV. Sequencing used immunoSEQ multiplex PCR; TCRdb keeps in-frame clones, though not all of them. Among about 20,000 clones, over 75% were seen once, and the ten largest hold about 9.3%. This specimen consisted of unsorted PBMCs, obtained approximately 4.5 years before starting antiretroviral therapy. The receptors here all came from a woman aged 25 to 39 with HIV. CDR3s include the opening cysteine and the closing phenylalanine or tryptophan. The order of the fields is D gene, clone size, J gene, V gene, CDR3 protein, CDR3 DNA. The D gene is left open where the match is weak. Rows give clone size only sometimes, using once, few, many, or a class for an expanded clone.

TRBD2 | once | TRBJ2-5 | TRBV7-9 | CASSSRAGGRETQYF | TGTGCCAGCAGCTCTCGAGCGGGGGGAAGAGAGACCCAGTACTTC
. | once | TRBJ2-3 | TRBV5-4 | CASSLEGSDTQYF | TGTGCCAGCAGCTTGGAGGGTTCAGATACGCAGTATTTT
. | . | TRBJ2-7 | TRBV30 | CAWSQGVSEQYF | TGTGCCTGGAGCCAGGGAGTCTCCGAGCAGTACTTC
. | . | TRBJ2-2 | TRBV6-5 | CASSRGTGELFF | TGTGCCAGCAGTCGGGGGACCGGGGAGCTGTTTTTT
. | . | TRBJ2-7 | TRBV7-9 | CASSFRTAGLSYEQYF | TGTGCCAGCAGCTTCAGGACGGCAGGTCTGTCCTACGAGCAGTACTTC
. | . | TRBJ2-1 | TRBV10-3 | CAIKAGGGDEQFF | TGTGCCATCAAGGCTGGGGGTGGGGATGAGCAGTTCTTC
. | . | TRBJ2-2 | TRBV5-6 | CASSIPRGLPNTGELFF | TGTGCCAGCAGCATCCCCCGGGGGCTCCCGAACACCGGGGAGCTGTTTTTT
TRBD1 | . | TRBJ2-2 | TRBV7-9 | CASRSNRDRATGELFF | TGTGCCAGCAGAAGCAACCGGGACAGGGCTACCGGGGAGCTGTTTTTT
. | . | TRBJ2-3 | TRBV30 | CAWSTLGLTDTQYF | TGTGCCTGGAGTACTCTGGGACTCACAGATACGCAGTATTTT
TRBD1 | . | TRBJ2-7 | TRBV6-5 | CASSHDRGPSYEQYF | TGTGCCAGCAGTCACGACAGGGGACCCTCCTACGAGCAGTACTTC
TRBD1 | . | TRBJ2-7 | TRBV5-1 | CASSLSPPGQGYLEQYF | TGCGCCAGCAGCTTGTCACCACCGGGACAGGGCTATTTGGAGCAGTACTTC
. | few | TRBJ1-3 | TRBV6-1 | CASSAGAGNTIYF | TGTGCCAGCAGCGCGGGGGCTGGAAACACCATATATTTT
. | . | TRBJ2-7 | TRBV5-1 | CASSPGVAWGGRSSYEQYF | TGCGCCAGCAGCCCAGGCGTGGCGTGGGGCGGCAGGTCGTCCTACGAGCAGTACTTC
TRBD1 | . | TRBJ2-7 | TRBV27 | CASSWLPGQDGEQYF | TGTGCCAGCAGTTGGCTGCCGGGACAGGATGGCGAGCAGTACTTC
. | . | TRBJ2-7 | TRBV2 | CASTPGYSVSYEQYF | TGTGCCAGCACCCCAGGGTACTCGGTATCCTACGAGCAGTACTTC
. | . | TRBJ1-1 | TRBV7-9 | CASSLAPGLIGTEAFF | TGTGCCAGCAGCTTAGCGCCGGGGTTGATTGGCACTGAAGCTTTCTTT
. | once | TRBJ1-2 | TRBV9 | CASSVEADGYGYTF | TGTGCCAGCAGCGTAGAGGCAGATGGCTATGGCTACACCTTC